One and the same sample provided the 14 T cell receptor beta chains below, sequenced in a study of T cell responses to AZD1222 COVID-19 vaccine. TCRdb keeps only in-frame clones here, not all; method: immunoSEQ multiplex PCR. The sample shows fewer than 75,000 clones, about 85% of them seen only once. The sample here was peripheral blood, taken on day 0 of AZD1222 vaccination. These receptors all come from an adult in good health.

This chain links TRBV6-5 with TRBJ2-2; 7 bases agree with TRBD1. V dropped 6 bases and J dropped 1; count of bases not matched to a gene: 2. Germline V gene lookup returns CDR1 MNHEY and CDR2 SVGAGI. This CDR3 has 14 amino acids. The CDR3 coding sequence is TGTGCCAGCAGGCGACAGGGGAACACCGGGGAGCTGTTTTTT. Translated: CASRRQGNTGELFF.

The chain links TRBV9 to TRBJ2-2, with D unclear. CDR1 and CDR2 (germline): SGDLS, YYNGEE. Trimming shortened V by 0 bases and J by 5 bases, and 2 bases separated the two germline ends. This CDR3 has 12 amino acids. CDR3 in amino acids: CASSVGTGELFF. DNA for the CDR3: TGTGCCAGCAGCGTAGGGACCGGGGAGCTGTTTTTT.

This chain joins TRBV12-3 or TRBV12-4 and TRBJ2-7, with TRBD1 matching over 7 bases. V lost 8 bases to trimming and J lost 5 bases; unmatched junction nucleotides: 6. CDR3 size: 12 residues. CDR3 DNA: TGTGCCAGCCAGACAGGGTGGAACGAGCAGTACTTC. As protein: CASQTGWNEQYF.

For the CDR3, the DNA is TGTGCCATCAGGCAGGGGGCTGGAAACACCATATATTTT. Amino acids: CAIRQGAGNTIYF. The chain recombines TRBV10-3 with TRBJ1-3; 7 bases match TRBD1. CDR1 and CDR2 from the germline V gene are ENHRY and SYGVKD. After removal of 6 bases from V and 2 bases from J, the junction contained 1 base not matched to a gene. The CDR3 has 13 amino acids.

V usage is TRBV6-6 and J usage is TRBJ1-1; the D is unclear. V was clipped by 8 bases and J by 0 bases, with 13 bases between them. Germline CDR1 is MNHNY and CDR2 is SVGAGI (reference sequence). This CDR3 is built from 14 residues. The CDR3 DNA sequence: TGTGCCAGCGCGGGGAAACCTATGAACACTGAAGCTTTCTTT. Translation: CASAGKPMNTEAFF.

V gene TRBV5-4 combines with J gene TRBJ2-5; 7 bases map to TRBD2. J gave up 5 bases and V 4 bases, and 8 bases lay outside the gene matches. The CDR3 covers 14 residues. From germline, CDR1 is SGHNT and CDR2 YYREEE (reference sequence). The CDR3 DNA sequence: TGTGCCAGCAGCAGGGACTACCTTGTCGAGACCCAGTACTTC. It specifies CASSRDYLVETQYF.

J is TRBJ1-4 and V is TRBV28, with D possibly being TRBD1 (6 bases). The CDR3 is made up of 15 amino acids. Trimming left V 2 bases short and J 5 bases short, with 12 bases between. The germline CDR1 and CDR2 sequences are MDHEN and SYDVKM. The CDR3 sequence: CASSLGVQGNEKLFF. The CDR3 DNA sequence: TGTGCCAGCAGTTTAGGGGTCCAGGGGAATGAAAAACTGTTTTTT.

The rearrangement uses TRBV30 and TRBJ1-4; no firm D call. The CDR3 sequence is 12 residues long. Germline-derived CDR1 and CDR2 are GTSNPN and SVGIG (reference sequence). Trimming left V 7 bases short and J 4 bases short, with 10 bases between. DNA of the CDR3: TGTGCCTCGAGGCAGATTAATGAAAAACTGTTTTTT. Its translation: CASRQINEKLFF.

The chain links TRBV7-2 to TRBJ1-2; no clear D. This CDR3 has 14 amino acids. The ends were cut back, 4 bases at V and 5 bases at J, with 14 bases in the middle. Germline lookup yields CDR1 SGHTA and CDR2 FQGNSA. CDR3 region: CASSSPFQGYGYTF. The CDR3 DNA sequence: TGTGCCAGCAGCTCGCCGTTCCAAGGGTATGGCTACACCTTC.

The rearrangement links TRBV28 to TRBJ1-4; TRBD1 matches at 10 bases. Germline V gene data show CDR1 as MDHEN and CDR2 as SYDVKM. This CDR3 region has 15 residues. The trim removed 2 bases at V and 7 bases at J, leaving 4 bases unmatched. The CDR3 bases are TGTGCCAGCAGTTTAGCTGACAGGGGGCGTGAAAAACTGTTTTTT. Translated: CASSLADRGREKLFF.

The chain has TRBV14 and TRBJ1-1; D remains unclear. Germline CDR1 and CDR2: SGHDN and FVKESK. The ends were cut back, 0 bases at V and 0 bases at J, with 8 bases in the middle. The CDR3 consists of 15 residues. CDR3 nucleotides: TGTGCCAGCAGCCAAGATCCCGGAATGAACACTGAAGCTTTCTTT. This gives the protein CASSQDPGMNTEAFF.

This chain uses TRBV13 with TRBJ2-2, with D perhaps TRBD1 or TRBD2 (6 bases each). CDR1 PRHDT and CDR2 FYEKMQ come from the germline V gene (reference sequence). The V end was cut by 5 bases, the J end by 2 bases, with 15 bases between. This CDR3 is built from 16 residues. The CDR3 protein is CASSLPGGSNTGELFF. In DNA, the CDR3 is TGTGCCAGCAGCCTCCCCGGGGGCTCTAACACCGGGGAGCTGTTTTTT.

The CDR3 is CATSREGTGFPTSGNTIYF. The CDR3 DNA follows: TGTGCCACCAGCAGAGAAGGGACAGGGTTTCCTACCTCTGGAAACACCATATATTTT. V gene TRBV15 combines with J gene TRBJ1-3; 9 bases are a match to TRBD1. The CDR3 is 19 amino acids. With V trimmed by 0 bases and J by 0 bases, 9 bases remained unmatched. Germline assignment: CDR1 LNHNV and CDR2 YYDKDF (reference sequence). Looking up the rest from reference TRBV15 and TRBJ1-3 gives the full variable domain: DAMVIQNPRYQVTQFGKPVTLSCSQTLNHNVMYWYQQKSSQAPKLLFHYYDKDFNNEADTPDNFQSRRPNTSFCFLDIRSPGLGDTAMYLCATSREGTGFPTSGNTIYFGEGSWLTVV.

CDR3 nucleotides: TGTGCCAGCGGTACAGGGGCATCACCCCTCCACTTT. It encodes CASGTGASPLHF. The V and J genes are TRBV6-5 and TRBJ1-6, with 7 bases that match TRBD1. After removal of 8 bases from V and 10 bases from J, the junction contained 5 bases not matched to a gene. There are 12 residues in the CDR3. Germline loops: CDR1 MNHEY, CDR2 SVGAGI.